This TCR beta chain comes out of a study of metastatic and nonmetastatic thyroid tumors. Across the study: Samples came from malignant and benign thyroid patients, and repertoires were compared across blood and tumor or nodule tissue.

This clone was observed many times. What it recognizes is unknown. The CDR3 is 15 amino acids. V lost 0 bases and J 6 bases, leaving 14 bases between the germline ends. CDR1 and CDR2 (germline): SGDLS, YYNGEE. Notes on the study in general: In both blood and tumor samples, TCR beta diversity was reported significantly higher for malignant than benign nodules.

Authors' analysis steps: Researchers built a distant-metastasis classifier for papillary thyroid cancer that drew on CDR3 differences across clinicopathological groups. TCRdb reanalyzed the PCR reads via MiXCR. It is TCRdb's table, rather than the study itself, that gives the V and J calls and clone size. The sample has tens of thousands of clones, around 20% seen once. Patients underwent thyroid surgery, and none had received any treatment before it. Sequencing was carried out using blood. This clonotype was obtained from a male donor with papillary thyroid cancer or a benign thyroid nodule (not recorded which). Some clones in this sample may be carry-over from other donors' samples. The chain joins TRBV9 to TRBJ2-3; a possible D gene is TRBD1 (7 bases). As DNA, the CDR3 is TGTGCCAGCAGCGTAGCAGGCAGGGGGGCGGATACGCAGTATTTT. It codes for CASSVAGRGADTQYF.